A selection of T cell receptor beta chains follows, all from one sample in a study of cytomegalovirus exposure and HLA in healthy donors. Using immunoSEQ multiplex PCR, the repertoire was profiled, and TCRdb retains in-frame clones only, with some absent. The sample carries around 52,000 clones, 88% recorded once. Sequencing was done on a sample of PBMCs. Source of these receptors: a woman younger than 45 in good health and CMV-seronegative. The CDR3 runs from the conserved cysteine through the conserved F or W. The order of the fields is J gene, D gene, V gene, clone size, CDR3 protein, CDR3 DNA. The D gene is left open where the match is weak. Clone size appears in some rows only: once, few, many, or a class for an expanded clone.

j_gene: TRBJ1-1; d_gene: -; v_gene: TRBV28; abundance: -; CDR3aa: CASSFSPTEAFF; CDR3nt: TGTGCCAGCAGTTTTTCCCCGACTGAAGCTTTCTTT
j_gene: TRBJ1-1; d_gene: TRBD1; v_gene: TRBV30; abundance: large; CDR3aa: CAWSPGQANTEAFF; CDR3nt: TGTGCCTGGTCTCCGGGACAGGCGAACACTGAAGCTTTCTTT
j_gene: TRBJ1-1; d_gene: -; v_gene: TRBV27; abundance: once; CDR3aa: CASSLSVGGTEAFF; CDR3nt: TGTGCCAGCAGTTTATCGGTAGGGGGCACTGAAGCTTTCTTT
j_gene: TRBJ2-1; d_gene: TRBD2; v_gene: TRBV5-1; abundance: -; CDR3aa: CASSLEERENYNEQFF; CDR3nt: TGCGCCAGCAGCTTGGAGGAGCGGGAGAATTACAATGAGCAGTTCTTC
j_gene: TRBJ2-7; d_gene: TRBD2; v_gene: TRBV28; abundance: -; CDR3aa: CASSGGGGARYEQYF; CDR3nt: TGTGCCAGCAGCGGGGGGGGCGGAGCGCGCTACGAGCAGTACTTC
j_gene: TRBJ2-3; d_gene: TRBD2; v_gene: TRBV27; abundance: -; CDR3aa: CASSLSSSGEQTQYF; CDR3nt: TGTGCCAGCAGTTTATCATCTAGCGGGGAACAAACGCAGTATTTT
j_gene: TRBJ2-1; d_gene: -; v_gene: TRBV7-3; abundance: -; CDR3aa: CASSLRALDEQFF; CDR3nt: TGTGCCAGCAGCTTAAGGGCACTCGATGAGCAGTTCTTC
j_gene: TRBJ2-1; d_gene: TRBD2; v_gene: TRBV28; abundance: few; CDR3aa: CASTTRQGLLAGYNEQFF; CDR3nt: TGTGCCAGCACCACGCGACAGGGATTACTAGCGGGTTACAATGAGCAGTTCTTC
j_gene: TRBJ2-5; d_gene: TRBD2; v_gene: TRBV6-6; abundance: -; CDR3aa: CASSSPSGTQETQYF; CDR3nt: TGTGCCAGCAGTAGTCCTAGCGGTACCCAAGAGACCCAGTACTTC
j_gene: TRBJ2-7; d_gene: -; v_gene: TRBV27; abundance: -; CDR3aa: CASSPSLRYEQYF; CDR3nt: TGTGCCAGCAGTCCCTCCCTGCGGTACGAGCAGTACTTC